The rows below give T cell receptor beta chains drawn from one sample of a study of shared clonotypes between healthy human individuals. Clones were sequenced by immunoSEQ multiplex PCR, and TCRdb holds only the in-frame ones, with some missing. Among 550,000 to 650,000 clones, approximately 96% were seen once, and the ten largest hold less than 0.13%. The material sequenced was naive CD8+ T cells sorted from blood. These receptors came from a young woman in good health. CDR3s include the opening cysteine and the closing phenylalanine or tryptophan. D genes are given only for firm matches. Not all rows give a size; the values are once, few, many and, for expanded clones, a class.

cdr3_nt	cdr3_aa	d_call	j_call	v_call	clone_size
TGTGCCAGCAGGTCTGGTTACGAGCAGTACTTC	CASRSGYEQYF	.	TRBJ2-7	TRBV2	.
TGTGCCAGCAGCCTGGCCGGCGGGGCAGAAGAGACCCAGTACTTC	CASSLAGGAEETQYF	.	TRBJ2-5	TRBV13	.
TGTGCCAGCAGTTTATATTCTAGCTTGGCAGATACGCAGTATTTT	CASSLYSSLADTQYF	.	TRBJ2-3	TRBV27	.
TGTGCCAGCACCGACGCGGACAGATTTAACCCGGAGCAGGCTTTCTTT	CASTDADRFNPEQAFF	.	TRBJ1-1	TRBV28	once
TGTGCCAGCAGGACTAGCCCAGGAGTAGAGCAGTACTTC	CASRTSPGVEQYF	TRBD2	TRBJ2-7	TRBV5-4	.
TGTGCCAGCAGCCAAGTGCTAGCGGGAGTCTCAGATACGCAGTATTTT	CASSQVLAGVSDTQYF	TRBD2	TRBJ2-3	TRBV14	.
TGTGCCAGCAGTTTGTCGGGCAATGGCTACACCTTC	CASSLSGNGYTF	.	TRBJ1-2	TRBV28	once
TGTGCCAGCCGCCCGGAGGTGGGAAAGGACTATGGCTACACCTTC	CASRPEVGKDYGYTF	.	TRBJ1-2	TRBV27	.
TGTGCCTGGAGTGTAGGGCTAGCGGGAAACAATGAGCAGTTCTTC	CAWSVGLAGNNEQFF	TRBD2	TRBJ2-1	TRBV30	.
TGTGCCAGCAAAAGCGTAGGGGGTTCATACAATGAGCAGTTCTTC	CASKSVGGSYNEQFF	.	TRBJ2-1	TRBV6-5	.
TGTGCCAGCAGCTTAGATGCGGGGAATCAGCCCCAGCATTTT	CASSLDAGNQPQHF	.	TRBJ1-5	TRBV7-9	.
TGTGCCAGCCGTAACTGGCCCGAGGGCCGAAGCACAGATACGCAGTATTTT	CASRNWPEGRSTDTQYF	.	TRBJ2-3	TRBV28	.
TGCGCCAGCAGCCAAGACCGAAGTCCCTACAATGAGCAGTTCTTC	CASSQDRSPYNEQFF	.	TRBJ2-1	TRBV4-1	.
TGTGCCAGCAGTTACTCTATGGGAGGCAGTGAGACCCAGTACTTC	CASSYSMGGSETQYF	.	TRBJ2-5	TRBV6-5	.
TGCGCCAGCAGCCCAAGCGTGTCCGGCAAGCAGTACTTC	CASSPSVSGKQYF	.	TRBJ2-7	TRBV4-1	.
TGTGCCAGCAGCTTAGAGGGACTAGGGATCGTCTCAGATACGCAGTATTTT	CASSLEGLGIVSDTQYF	TRBD2	TRBJ2-3	TRBV7-9	.
TGTGCCAGCAGCTCTCAGGGGACAGGGGCTTTCTTT	CASSSQGTGAFF	TRBD1	TRBJ1-1	TRBV5-6	.
TGTGCCAGCAGCCTCAGGGGAAAAGAGACCCAGTACTTC	CASSLRGKETQYF	.	TRBJ2-5	TRBV11-2	.
TGTGCCAGTAGAAGGGGGCAGGGGGGACTTTCCCAGCATTTT	CASRRGQGGLSQHF	TRBD1	TRBJ1-5	TRBV19	.
TGTGCCAGCAGGCTAACTAGCGCCTCCTACGAGCAGTACTTC	CASRLTSASYEQYF	TRBD2	TRBJ2-7	TRBV28	.
TGCAGCGCCCGGGCTCAGGGGGCGAACACTGAAGCTTTCTTT	CSARAQGANTEAFF	TRBD1	TRBJ1-1	TRBV29-1	.
TGTGCCAGCAGCTCCCTCGGAATAGGGGGGACTGAAGCTTTCTTT	CASSSLGIGGTEAFF	.	TRBJ1-1	TRBV7-9	.
TGCGCCAGCGGACCAGGCGGTACCTACGAGCAGTACTTC	CASGPGGTYEQYF	.	TRBJ2-7	TRBV4-1	once
TGTGCCAGCAGCTTTTTCGGACCCCCGGCAGGGATGGGGGCTGAAGCTTTCTTT	CASSFFGPPAGMGAEAFF	.	TRBJ1-1	TRBV7-7	.
TGTGCCAGCAGTTCCCTCCCTAGCGGGAGTTCCTACGAGCAGTACTTC	CASSSLPSGSSYEQYF	TRBD2	TRBJ2-7	TRBV28	.
TGTGCCAGCAGCAAAAGGTTAACTGAGGGACTCCCGGACTACGAGCAGTACTTC	CASSKRLTEGLPDYEQYF	.	TRBJ2-7	TRBV7-2	.
TGTGCCAGCAGTTCCTATGGGTCACCCCTCCACTTT	CASSSYGSPLHF	.	TRBJ1-6	TRBV27	.
TGTGCCAGCAGTTACCTAAGCAGGGGGCGAAGCTCCTACGAGCAGTACTTC	CASSYLSRGRSSYEQYF	TRBD1	TRBJ2-7	TRBV6-7	.
TGTGCCAGCAGCTGGGACAGGGGGAACGAGCAGTACTTC	CASSWDRGNEQYF	TRBD1	TRBJ2-7	TRBV5-6	.